This TCR beta chain was found in a study of blood T cell repertoires in COVID-19. Individuals aged about 18 to 89 years were recruited from 24 US areas. Participants were placed into cohorts based on the clinical history they reported. Within 2 weeks of study entry, exposed participants had contacted a PCR-confirmed or clinician-diagnosed COVID-19 case. This CDR3 contains 14 residues. Germline V CDR1 and CDR2: MNHEY, SMNVEV (reference sequence). V lost 5 bases and J lost 5, with 12 bases in between. The data were produced by immunoSEQ multiplex PCR, yet TCRdb's version contains in-frame clones alone and is incomplete. The sample has a few hundred thousand clones; 88% are singletons.

The sample was PBMCs or T cells enriched from blood (not recorded which). This receptor was taken from a woman aged 40 to 55 who had been exposed to COVID-19. The rearrangement joins TRBV27 to TRBJ2-2; possible D gene TRBD1, 5 bases. The CDR3 reads CASSPQVWTGELFF. The CDR3 DNA sequence: TGTGCCAGCAGTCCACAGGTGTGGACCGGGGAGCTGTTTTTT.